This T cell receptor beta chain emerged from a study of cytomegalovirus exposure and HLA in healthy donors. Study results and limitations: Analysis was performed later, and it showed HLA-associated TCR beta chains to be more clonally expanded than equally common others. The authors excluded some V segments, including TRBV6-2 and TRBV6-3, as indistinguishable. Analysis performed later found more than 15,000 TCR beta sequences associated with HLA alleles at 0.05 false discovery rate. There were 150 to 200 TCR beta chains listed as cytomegalovirus-associated.

The CDR3 has 14 amino acids. Germline values: CDR1 SGDLS, CDR2 YYNGEE. The ends were cut back, 0 bases at V and 8 bases at J, with 11 bases in the middle. In the case of this clone: Its target is unknown.

The PCR made use of 60 Vbeta and 13 Jbeta primers. The method was immunoSEQ multiplex PCR; TCRdb's version includes in-frame clones alone and lacks a portion of them. The table records 110,000 to 150,000 clones, 75% of them present only once. The sequence derives from a man younger than 45 in good health and CMV-seronegative. The chain couples TRBV9 to TRBJ1-4; D is uncertain. Source material: PBMCs. CDR3 sequence: CASSVEWVREKLFF. The DNA of the CDR3 is TGTGCCAGCAGCGTAGAATGGGTGCGGGAAAAACTGTTTTTT.